This TCR beta chain appears in the sequencing data of a study of blood T cells in healthy people across ages. A sample-barcoded 5' primer and a J-beta primer mix were used in a second PCR of about 6 to 11 cycles. A template-switch adaptor that had 12 random nucleotides put a tag on each cDNA molecule. From the 5' RACE reads, TCRdb called clonotypes with MiXCR, one entry per CDR3 protein. The table has 1.4 million to 1.5 million distinct CDR3 sequences, approximately 40% seen once. The CDR3 covers 12 residues. With 2 bases clipped from V and 15 bases from J, the junction kept 6 bases outside the gene matches. Points from the study as a whole: Nothing was known about donor CMV status, and this possibly confounded expanded clonotype changes.

As to this clonotype: What it binds is unknown.

What was sequenced was blood. The TCR comes from a woman aged 18-29 years in good health. V and J are TRBV12-3 or TRBV12-4 and TRBJ1-4; TRBD1 aligns across 7 bases. CDR3 bases: TGTGCCAGCAGTTTACCCGGACAGGACATGTTTTTT. Residues: CASSLPGQDMFF.